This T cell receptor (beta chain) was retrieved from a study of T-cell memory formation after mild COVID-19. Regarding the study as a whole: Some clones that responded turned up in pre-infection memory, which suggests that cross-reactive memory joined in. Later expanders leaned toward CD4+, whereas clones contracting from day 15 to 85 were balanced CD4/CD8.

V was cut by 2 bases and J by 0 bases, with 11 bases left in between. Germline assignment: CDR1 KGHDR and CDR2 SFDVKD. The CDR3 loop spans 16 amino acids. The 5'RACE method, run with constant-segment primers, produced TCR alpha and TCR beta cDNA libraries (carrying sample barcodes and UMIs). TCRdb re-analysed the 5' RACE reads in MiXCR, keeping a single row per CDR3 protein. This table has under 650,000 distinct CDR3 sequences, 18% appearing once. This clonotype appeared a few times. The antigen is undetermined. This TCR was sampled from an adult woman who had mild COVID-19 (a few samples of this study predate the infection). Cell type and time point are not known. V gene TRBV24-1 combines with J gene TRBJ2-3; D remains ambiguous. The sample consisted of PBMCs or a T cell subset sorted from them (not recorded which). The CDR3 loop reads CATSDWTAYSTDTQYF. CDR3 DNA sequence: TGTGCCACCAGTGATTGGACGGCCTATAGCACAGATACGCAGTATTTT.